This TCR beta chain was observed in a study of T cells after yellow fever vaccination. Study-wide findings and caveats: Abundant clonotypes from the bulk population could have been carried over as contaminants into FACS-sorted repertoires. A minor fraction of clonotypes spanned both CD4 and CD8 compartments.

UMIs were added to TCR cDNA along with a universal primer site when it was made by 5'RACE template switching. TCRdb fed the 5' RACE reads into MiXCR, producing one record per CDR3 protein. The sample comprises under 550,000 distinct CDR3 sequences, just over 20% of which are singletons, and 15% to 20% rests with the top ten. On this clonotype: The antigen is not known.

CDR3 length: 14 residues. Germline lookup yields CDR1 MDHEN and CDR2 SYDVKM. Deletions cut 6 bases from V and 6 bases from J, with 18 bases between. The source was PBMCs, collected about 20 days after the first yellow fever vaccination. The receptor was derived from a man aged 18 to 35 who received the YFV17D yellow fever vaccine. The chain recombines TRBV28 with TRBJ2-7; D possibly corresponds to TRBD1 (5 bases). The DNA of the CDR3 is TGTGCCAGCAGCCGAGCCGATACAAGGGGCGAGCAGTACGTC. Amino acids: CASSRADTRGEQYV.